Sequencing of this T cell receptor (beta chain) was carried out in a study of shared clonotypes between healthy human individuals. Study summary: A couple of women and a few men aged 18 to 49 made up the donors. Whole-study findings and limits: Large depth notwithstanding, sorted-subset sequencing proved incomplete by rarefaction. Apart from blood, nothing was sampled; tissue repertoires likely differ.

Deletions cut 1 base from V and 7 bases from J, with 14 bases between. The CDR3 spans 14 residues. Germline loops: CDR1 SGDLS, CDR2 YYNGEE. Assay: immunoSEQ multiplex PCR; the TCRdb copy retains only in-frame clones and omits some. The sample has 1.6 million or so clones; about 98.5% are singletons. Splitting the CD4+ cells yielded a CD45RA+ naive subset and a CD45RA-negative memory subset. Comments on this clone: Its antigen is still unknown.

The specimen sequenced was naive CD4+ T cells sorted from blood. Subset noted: CD45RA+ positively selected. V gene TRBV9 combines with J gene TRBJ2-5; D might be TRBD2 (5 bases). The clonotype originates from a man aged 25-45 years in good health. CDR3 in amino acids: CASSVRAEGGTQYF. In nucleotides, the CDR3 is TGTGCCAGCAGCGTAAGGGCGGAAGGAGGGACCCAGTACTTC.